This T cell receptor beta chain was obtained from a study of graft-versus-host responses after intestinal transplantation. Clones were read by immunoSEQ multiplex PCR, and TCRdb kept only the in-frame ones, dropping some. Counted here are some 38,000 clones, over 90% occurring once; the ten biggest clones make up roughly 23%. V was clipped by 0 bases and J by 8 bases, with 14 bases between them. CDR3 length equals 15 residues. The germline V gene has CDR1 LGHNA and CDR2 YSLEER. On this clone itself: The antigen is not known.

The chain employs TRBV4-3 and TRBJ2-1, with D hard to call. The specimen comprised unstimulated CD8+ T cells sorted from spleen or lymph node cells, sampled before transplant. The clonotype originates from a human donor who was the organ donor for an intestinal transplant. The CDR3 protein is CASSQDILTVDEQFF. In DNA, the CDR3 is TGCGCCAGCAGCCAAGATATTCTAACAGTTGATGAGCAGTTCTTC.